This entry lists 22 T cell receptor beta chains sequenced from one sample in a study of ipilimumab plus nivolumab after autologous stem cell transplantation. TCRdb's table, derived via immunoSEQ multiplex PCR, lists solely in-frame clones and lacks some. Here the sample spans 84,000 or so clones, 83% being singletons. The specimen was PBMCs, collected in a trial of ipilimumab plus nivolumab as post-transplant consolidation. The origin of the receptors is a male donor with diffuse large B-cell lymphoma.

The chain carries TRBV7-3 and TRBJ2-2; unclear D gene. This CDR3 spans 16 amino acids. Germline V gene sequence: CDR1 SGHTA, CDR2 FQGTGA. V lost 2 bases, J lost 7 bases, and 17 bases lay in between. CDR3 region: CASSLVRPTGIGELFF. CDR3 in DNA: TGTGCCAGCAGCTTAGTTCGGCCAACGGGCATCGGGGAGCTGTTTTTT. Looking up the rest from reference TRBV7-3 and TRBJ2-2 gives the full variable domain: GAGVSQTPSNKVTEKGKYVELRCDPISGHTALYWYRQSLGQGPEFLIYFQGTGAADDSGLPNDRFFAVRPEGSVSTLKIQRTERGDSAVYLCASSLVRPTGIGELFFGEGSRLTVL.

The V call is TRBV4-1, the J call TRBJ2-1; the D call may be TRBD1 or TRBD2 (5 bases each). The germline V gene has CDR1 MGHRA and CDR2 YSYEKL. With 4 bases removed from V and 0 bases from J, the gap between germline ends came to 10 bases. This CDR3 region has 15 residues. This CDR3 is CASSRRDASYNEQFF. The CDR3 nucleotides are TGCGCCAGCAGCCGCCGGGACGCCTCCTACAATGAGCAGTTCTTC.

The chain carries TRBV4-1 and TRBJ2-2, with D uncertain. V lost 2 bases and J lost 4, with 11 bases in between. Germline CDR1 MGHRA, CDR2 YSYEKL. CDR3 length: 15 amino acids. The CDR3 region is CASSQPGVGTGELFF. In DNA, the CDR3 is TGCGCCAGCAGCCAACCAGGAGTGGGCACCGGGGAGCTGTTTTTT.

The chain joins TRBV6-5 to TRBJ2-3; D not certain. The germline CDR1 and CDR2 sequences are MNHEY and SVGAGI. The V gene lost 2 bases and the J gene lost 5 bases, with 5 bases spanning the gap. The length of the CDR3 is 12 residues. Here the CDR3 reads CASSYIGDTQYF. Here the CDR3 DNA reads TGTGCCAGCAGTTACATAGGAGATACGCAGTATTTT.

This sequence joins TRBV4-1 and TRBJ1-5; weak D call: TRBD1 (5 bases). Germline loops: CDR1 MGHRA, CDR2 YSYEKL. The CDR3 has 16 residues. The germline V and J ends were trimmed by 2 bases and 3 bases, with 14 bases remaining between them. CDR3 loop: CASSQWPDSNNQPQHF. The CDR3 DNA sequence: TGCGCCAGCAGCCAATGGCCCGACAGTAACAATCAGCCCCAGCATTTT.

The rearrangement links TRBV7-2 to TRBJ1-4; D unclear. This CDR3 spans 13 amino acids. The germline V gene has CDR1 SGHTA and CDR2 FQGNSA. V dropped 8 bases and J dropped 5 bases, with 12 bases sitting between them. This CDR3 is CASGIPKNEKLFF. CDR3 DNA: TGTGCCAGCGGTATTCCCAAAAATGAAAAACTGTTTTTT.

The chain has TRBV9 and TRBJ2-3, with D possibly matching TRBD1 (6 bases). Germline V CDR1 and CDR2: SGDLS, YYNGEE. V was cut by 3 bases and J by 6 bases, with 14 bases left in between. This CDR3 has 14 residues. The chain's CDR3 is CASSAQGSSDTQYF. The CDR3 nucleotides read TGTGCCAGCAGCGCACAGGGATCGTCGGATACGCAGTATTTT. Using reference TRBV9 and TRBJ2-3 for the parts outside the CDR3, the full variable domain is DSGVTQTPKHLITATGQRVTLRCSPRSGDLSVYWYQQSLDQGLQFLIQYYNGEERAKGNILERFSAQQFPDLHSELNLSSLELGDSALYFCASSAQGSSDTQYFGPGTRLTVL.

V is TRBV23-1 and J is TRBJ1-5, with TRBD1 as a possible D gene (5 bases). TRBV23-1 is reported as an ORF; its role is uncertain. The CDR3 covers 16 residues. The V end was cut by 4 bases, the J end by 7 bases, with 20 bases between. CDR3 DNA sequence: TGCGCCAGCAGTCCCCGCCTCTGGCAGGGAAGACAGCCCCAGCATTTT. Its protein product is CASSPRLWQGRQPQHF.

This clone has a handful of counts. The rearrangement uses TRBV25-1 and TRBJ2-1, with 7 bases lining up with TRBD2. The CDR3 sequence is 13 residues long. J gave up 5 bases and V 4 bases, and 2 bases lay outside the gene matches. Germline V gene sequence: CDR1 MGHDK, CDR2 SYGVNS. CDR3 nucleotides: TGTGCCAGCAGTGTCGGGGGGAACAATGAGCAGTTCTTC. Translation: CASSVGGNNEQFF.

The chain recombines TRBV19 with TRBJ2-7, with TRBD1 matching over 10 bases. This CDR3 has 14 amino acids. V lost 6 bases to trimming and J lost 4 bases; unmatched junction nucleotides: 6. Germline lookup yields CDR1 LNHDA and CDR2 SQIVND (reference sequence). The CDR3 nucleotides read TGTGCCAGTAGCCGGGACAGGGGAGGGTACGAGCAGTACTTC. This translates into CASSRDRGGYEQYF.

The chain carries TRBV7-2 and TRBJ1-3; D is undetermined. V was shortened by 1 base and J by 3 bases, with 10 bases between the two germline ends. The CDR3 is 15 amino acids. Germline V gene data show CDR1 as SGHTA and CDR2 as FQGNSA. The CDR3 nucleotides are TGTGCCAGCAGCTTAGAGGTCGGAAATGGAAACACCATATATTTT. It specifies CASSLEVGNGNTIYF.

The V and J genes are TRBV5-6 and TRBJ2-6, with TRBD1 matching 7 bases. This CDR3 has 15 amino acids. Germline V gene data show CDR1 as SGHDT and CDR2 as YYEEEE. The ends lost 1 base at V and 2 bases at J; junction bases unmatched: 0. CDR3: CASSLRGPGANVLTF. As DNA, the CDR3 is TGTGCCAGCAGCTTGAGGGGGCCTGGGGCCAACGTCCTGACTTTC.

The chain uses TRBV5-5 and TRBJ1-1; D unclear. This CDR3 has 12 residues. Between the trimmed V and J ends, which lost 2 bases and 3 bases, there was a span of 5 bases. Germline loops: CDR1 SGHKS, CDR2 YYEKEE (reference sequence). DNA of the CDR3: TGTGCCAGCAGCTTCTCTGACACTGAAGCTTTCTTT. It yields the protein CASSFSDTEAFF.

The chain carries TRBV30 and TRBJ1-5; TRBD1 is a possible D gene (5 bases). Deletions cut 1 base from V and 3 bases from J, with 7 bases between. The germline CDR1 and CDR2 sequences are GTSNPN and SVGIG (reference sequence). This CDR3 comprises 13 residues. Here the CDR3 DNA reads TGTGCCTGGAGTGCACAGGTCAATCAGCCCCAGCATTTT. Protein sequence: CAWSAQVNQPQHF.

For the CDR3, the DNA is TGTGCCAGTAGTAGAAACGGACTAGCGGGGGGGCTGGATACGCAGTATTTT. Translation: CASSRNGLAGGLDTQYF. The chain employs TRBV19 and TRBJ2-3, with TRBD2 matching 15 bases. CDR1 and CDR2 (germline): LNHDA, SQIVND (reference sequence). The trim removed 4 bases at V and 6 bases at J, leaving 8 bases unmatched. This CDR3 is 17 amino acids long. Looking up the rest from reference TRBV19 and TRBJ2-3 gives the full variable domain: DGGITQSPKYLFRKEGQNVTLSCEQNLNHDAMYWYRQDPGQGLRLIYYSQIVNDFQKGDIAEGYSVSREKKESFPLTVTSAQKNPTAFYLCASSRNGLAGGLDTQYFGPGTRLTVL.

The V call is TRBV7-2, the J call TRBJ2-5, with TRBD2 matching 9 bases. Looked up from germline, CDR1 is SGHTA and CDR2 is FQGNSA. This CDR3 has 16 amino acids. The trim removed 1 base at V and 2 bases at J, leaving 5 bases unmatched. For the CDR3, the DNA is TGTGCCAGCAGCTTAGGCGTTAGCGGGAGTCAAGAGACCCAGTACTTC. Protein sequence: CASSLGVSGSQETQYF.

The V gene is TRBV19, the J gene TRBJ2-1, with a weak D call TRBD2 (7 bases). Looked up from germline, CDR1 is LNHDA and CDR2 is SQIVND (reference sequence). V lost 1 base and J 7 bases, leaving 17 bases between the germline ends. This CDR3 has 16 residues. The CDR3 DNA sequence: TGTGCCAGTAGTATAGTTGGGCGGGGGCGCTTTAATGAGCAGTTCTTC. Protein: CASSIVGRGRFNEQFF.

The chain has TRBV7-2 and TRBJ2-5, with 13 bases fitting TRBD2. Germline-derived CDR1 and CDR2 are SGHTA and FQGNSA. The junction had 7 bases not matched to a gene; V was cut back by 5 bases and J by 4 bases. CDR3 size: 16 residues. The CDR3 sequence is CASSRRLAGGAETQYF. The CDR3 DNA reads TGTGCCAGCAGCCGACGACTAGCGGGGGGCGCAGAGACCCAGTACTTC. The variable domain in full, completed from reference TRBV7-2 and TRBJ2-5, reads GAGVSQSPSNKVTEKGKDVELRCDPISGHTALYWYRQSLGQGLEFLIYFQGNSAPDKSGLPSDRFSAERTGGSVSTLTIQRTQQEDSAVYLCASSRRLAGGAETQYFGPGTRLLVL.

This clone was observed a single time. V is TRBV5-1 and J is TRBJ2-5; the D is unclear. This CDR3 spans 13 amino acids. Per germline, CDR1 SGHRS and CDR2 YFSETQ. V shed 0 bases and J shed 3 bases, with 6 bases lying between them. The CDR3 nucleotides are TGCGCCAGCAGCTTGGTCAGCGAAGAGACCCAGTACTTC. It codes for CASSLVSEETQYF.

The chain carries TRBV6-5 and TRBJ1-2, with D possibly matching TRBD1 (5 bases). The CDR3 length is 14 residues. The germline V gene has CDR1 MNHEY and CDR2 SVGAGI. Trimming left V 2 bases short and J 2 bases short, with 9 bases between. The CDR3, as DNA: TGTGCCAGCAGTTACGGGGCATCAAACTATGGCTACACCTTC. Translation gives CASSYGASNYGYTF.

The chain employs TRBV15 and TRBJ1-5; no clear D. From germline, CDR1 is LNHNV and CDR2 YYDKDF (reference sequence). This CDR3 region has 13 residues. V was shortened by 1 base and J by 9 bases, with 10 bases between the two germline ends. CDR3 sequence (DNA): TGTGCCACCAGCAGAGTGAAGGTTGGGCCCCAGCATTTT. It translates to CATSRVKVGPQHF.

The rearrangement joins TRBV11-2 to TRBJ2-3; 8 nucleotides line up with TRBD2. Germline lookup yields CDR1 SGHAT and CDR2 FQNNGV. V lost 4 bases and J lost 10; bases outside the gene matches: 13. The CDR3 is 15 residues long. The CDR3 spells CASSWRPTRGGPQYF. The CDR3 DNA follows: TGTGCCAGCAGCTGGAGGCCGACACGGGGGGGGCCGCAGTATTTT.